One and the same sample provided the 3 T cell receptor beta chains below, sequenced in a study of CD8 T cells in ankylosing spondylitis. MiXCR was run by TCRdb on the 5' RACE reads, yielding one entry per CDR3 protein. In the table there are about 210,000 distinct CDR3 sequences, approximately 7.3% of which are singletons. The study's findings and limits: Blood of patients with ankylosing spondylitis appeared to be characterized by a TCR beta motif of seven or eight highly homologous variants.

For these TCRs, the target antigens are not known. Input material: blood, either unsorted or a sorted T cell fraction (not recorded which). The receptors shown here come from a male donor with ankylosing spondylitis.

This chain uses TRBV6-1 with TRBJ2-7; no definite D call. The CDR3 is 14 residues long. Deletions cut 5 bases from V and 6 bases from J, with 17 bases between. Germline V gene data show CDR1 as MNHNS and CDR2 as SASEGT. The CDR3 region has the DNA TGTGCCAGCAGTCCCCTCAACCTTCCGGGCGAGCAGTACTTC. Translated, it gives CASSPLNLPGEQYF.

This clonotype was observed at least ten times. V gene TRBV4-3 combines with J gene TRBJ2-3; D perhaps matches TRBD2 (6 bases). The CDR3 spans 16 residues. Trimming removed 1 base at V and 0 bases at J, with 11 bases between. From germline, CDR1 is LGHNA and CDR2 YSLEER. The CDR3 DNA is TGCGCCAGCAGCCAAGGGAGGGCTGCTAGCACAGATACGCAGTATTTT. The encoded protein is CASSQGRAASTDTQYF.

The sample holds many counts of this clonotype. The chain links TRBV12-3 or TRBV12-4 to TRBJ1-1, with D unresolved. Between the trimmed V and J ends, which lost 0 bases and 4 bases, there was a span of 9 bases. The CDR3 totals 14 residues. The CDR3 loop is CASSLAHVGTEAFF. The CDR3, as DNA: TGTGCCAGCAGTTTAGCGCATGTGGGCACTGAAGCTTTCTTT.